The 27 T cell receptor beta chains below all came from one sample that was sequenced in a study of human T cells and chemical hapten exposure. The time point here: patch test 2, 6 weeks after DPC sensitization. Indicated treatment: therapeutic diphenylcyclopropenone sensitization with weekly scalp DPC. Each CDR3 protein gets one entry after TCRdb re-called the RACE reads with MiXCR. Of 360,000 or so distinct CDR3 sequences in the sample, nearly 6.5% were seen once. The sequenced sample was whole blood, obtained in connection with sensitization to the hapten diphenylcyclopropenone (DPC). Source of these receptors: a woman aged 18-29 years with alopecia areata. Some clones in this sample may be carry-over from other donors' samples.

This clonotype appeared a few times. The chain joins TRBV20-1 to TRBJ1-1, with a possible D match to TRBD1 (6 bases). Trimming took off 2 bases at V and 3 bases at J, with 16 bases between the two ends. Germline values: CDR1 DFQATT, CDR2 SNEGSKA (reference sequence). The CDR3 loop spans 15 amino acids. CDR3 loop: CSARTPKAGDTEAFF. DNA of the CDR3: TGCAGTGCTAGAACGCCTAAAGCAGGGGACACTGAAGCTTTCTTT.

This clonotype has just a few counts. The chain links TRBV29-1 to TRBJ2-5; D not resolved. From germline, CDR1 is SQVTM and CDR2 ANQGSEA. The V gene lost 7 bases and the J gene lost 0 bases, with 12 bases spanning the gap. The CDR3 is made up of 13 amino acids. CDR3 DNA: TGCAGCGCCGGCCCTACGGACCAAGAGACCCAGTACTTC. The encoded protein is CSAGPTDQETQYF. The variable domain in full, with the rest retrieved from reference TRBV29-1 and TRBJ2-5, is SAVISQKPSRDICQRGTSLTIQCQVDSQVTMMFWYRQQPGQSLTLIATANQGSEATYESGFVIDKFPISRPNLTFSTLTVSNMSPEDSSIYLCSAGPTDQETQYFGPGTRLLVL.

The DNA for the CDR3 is TGTGCCAGCAGCTTAGCGAGGGACAGGGGAAACATTCAGTACTTC. The encoded protein is CASSLARDRGNIQYF. The gene calls are TRBV11-1 and TRBJ2-4; 10 nucleotides agree with TRBD1. This CDR3 comprises 15 residues. CDR1 and CDR2 (germline): SGHAT, FQDESV (reference sequence). The ends lost 0 bases at V and 6 bases at J; junction bases unmatched: 2.

This clonotype turned up a few times. The J gene is TRBJ1-6, the V gene TRBV7-9; TRBD1 agrees at 7 bases. V was pared by 8 bases and J by 0 bases, with 7 bases of the junction left unmatched. The CDR3 length is 16 residues. Germline V lookup: CDR1 SEHNR, CDR2 FQNEAQ (reference sequence). CDR3 in amino acids: CASGDSVSSYNSPLHF. The CDR3 DNA is TGTGCCAGCGGGGACAGCGTGAGCTCCTATAATTCACCCCTCCACTTT. Full variable domain (rest looked up from reference TRBV7-9 and TRBJ1-6): DTGVSQNPRHKITKRGQNVTFRCDPISEHNRLYWYRQTLGQGPEFLTYFQNEAQLEKSRLLSDRFSAERPKGSFSTLEIQRTEQGDSAMYLCASGDSVSSYNSPLHFGNGTRLTVT.

This clonotype was counted a few times. V usage is TRBV7-8 and J usage is TRBJ1-5, with D unclear. Trimming took off 1 base at V and 4 bases at J, with 11 bases between the two ends. This CDR3 spans 15 amino acids. Germline lookup yields CDR1 SGHVS and CDR2 FQNEAQ. The DNA of the CDR3 is TGTGCCAGCAGCTTAGGGGCCCGAGATAATCAGCCCCAGCATTTT. Encoded protein: CASSLGARDNQPQHF.

The table lists this clonotype with many counts. The gene calls are TRBV20-1 and TRBJ1-5; no definite D call. CDR1 DFQATT and CDR2 SNEGSKA come from the germline V gene (reference sequence). This CDR3 has 13 residues. V lost 3 bases to trimming and J lost 3 bases, with 9 bases between them. DNA for the CDR3: TGCAGTGCTAGGAGGCAGGTCAATCAGCCCCAGCATTTT. Amino acid sequence: CSARRQVNQPQHF.

This clonotype appeared a few times. This chain joins TRBV7-9 and TRBJ1-4; the D is unclear. CDR1 is SEHNR, CDR2 FQNEAQ, per germline (reference sequence). The CDR3 contains 14 residues. Trimming took 7 bases from V and 2 from J, leaving 11 bases between them. CDR3 bases: TGTGCCAGCAATACTCACCGGACTAATGAAAAACTGTTTTTT. Residues: CASNTHRTNEKLFF.

A few counts support this clonotype. The chain combines TRBV2 with TRBJ2-5, with a tentative D call TRBD1 (6 bases). From germline, CDR1 is SNHLY and CDR2 FYNNEI. Deletions cut 5 bases from V and 1 base from J, with 11 bases between. The CDR3 has 14 amino acids. Written as DNA, the CDR3 is TGTGCCAGCAGTTACTCGGACAGCCAAGAGACCCAGTACTTC. It codes for CASSYSDSQETQYF.

This clonotype was seen a few times. The rearrangement joins TRBV7-9 to TRBJ1-2; perhaps TRBD1 as D (6 bases). Germline V lookup: CDR1 SEHNR, CDR2 FQNEAQ (reference sequence). V dropped 10 bases and J dropped 6 bases, with 12 bases sitting between them. This CDR3 spans 11 amino acids. DNA for the CDR3: TGTGCCACCTCGACAGGCCATGGCTACACCTTC. Translating gives CATSTGHGYTF.

The chain combines TRBV9 with TRBJ2-3; TRBD1 agrees at 9 bases. Germline-derived CDR1 and CDR2 are SGDLS and YYNGEE. After removal of 4 bases from V and 5 bases from J, the junction contained 8 bases not matched to a gene. The CDR3 contains 15 residues. CDR3 sequence reads: CASSTGQGVGDTQYF. For the CDR3, the DNA is TGTGCCAGCAGCACGGGACAGGGAGTAGGAGATACGCAGTATTTT. Using reference TRBV9 and TRBJ2-3 for the parts outside the CDR3, the full variable domain is DSGVTQTPKHLITATGQRVTLRCSPRSGDLSVYWYQQSLDQGLQFLIQYYNGEERAKGNILERFSAQQFPDLHSELNLSSLELGDSALYFCASSTGQGVGDTQYFGPGTRLTVL.

The sample holds many counts of this clonotype. The V and J genes are TRBV7-9 and TRBJ2-1; 9 bases are shared with TRBD1. This CDR3 comprises 17 residues. Per germline, CDR1 SEHNR and CDR2 FQNEAQ (reference sequence). Losses at the gene ends were 1 base for V and 8 bases for J; bases not matched to a gene: 12. CDR3 region: CASSLGRTGAAVDEQFF. The DNA of the CDR3 is TGTGCCAGCAGCTTAGGGAGGACAGGGGCCGCGGTGGATGAGCAGTTCTTC.

This clonotype was counted many times. This chain uses TRBV13 with TRBJ1-2, with unresolved D. Trimming removed 2 bases at V and 8 bases at J, with 12 bases between. The CDR3 is 13 amino acids. CDR1 and CDR2 (germline): PRHDT, FYEKMQ (reference sequence). In nucleotides, the CDR3 is TGTGCCAGCAGCTTACGTGGTTATGAAGGCTACACCTTC. It specifies CASSLRGYEGYTF.

This clonotype has more than one count but fewer than ten. This chain connects TRBV4-3 to TRBJ1-1, with TRBD1 matching over 9 bases. From germline, CDR1 is LGHNA and CDR2 YSLEER. This CDR3 is 15 amino acids long. V gave up 3 bases and J gave up 2 bases; unmatched junction bases: 4. CDR3 DNA: TGCGCCAGCAGCCAGGGGGACAGGGATAACACTGAAGCTTTCTTT. Protein: CASSQGDRDNTEAFF.

This clonotype occurred a few times. The genes are TRBV6-6 and TRBJ2-3; 8 bases are shared with TRBD1. The CDR3 spans 15 residues. V lost 5 bases, J lost 5 bases, and 9 bases stayed unmatched. Germline CDR1 is MNHNY and CDR2 is SVGAGI (reference sequence). CDR3 region: CASSQTGVGRDTQYF. CDR3 DNA: TGTGCCAGCAGTCAGACAGGGGTAGGCAGAGATACGCAGTATTTT.

This clonotype was seen only a few times. The V call is TRBV6-2 or TRBV6-3, the J call TRBJ1-5; possible D gene TRBD1, 5 bases. V was cut by 2 bases and J by 4 bases, with 9 bases left in between. The CDR3 contains 14 residues. Germline V gene lookup returns CDR1 MNHEY and CDR2 SVGEGT. The CDR3 region is CASSYGTENQPQHF. CDR3 DNA: TGTGCCAGCAGTTACGGGACGGAAAATCAGCCCCAGCATTTT.

The J gene is TRBJ2-7, the V gene TRBV10-1, with a weak D call TRBD2 (6 bases). With 9 bases removed from V and 0 bases from J, the gap between germline ends came to 15 bases. The CDR3 runs 14 residues. Germline V gene sequence: CDR1 WNHNN, CDR2 SYGVQD (reference sequence). The chain's CDR3 is CARGDCRNSYEQYF. CDR3 DNA sequence: TGCGCCAGAGGGGACTGCCGGAACTCCTACGAGCAGTACTTC.

The gene calls are TRBV28 and TRBJ2-5, with 10 bases fitting TRBD1. The CDR3 runs to 18 residues. Germline V gene data show CDR1 as MDHEN and CDR2 as SYDVKM. Losses at the gene ends were 6 bases for V and 5 bases for J; bases not matched to a gene: 18. For the CDR3, the DNA is TGTGCCAGCAGCCGATTGACACTGGGACAGGGGCTTGAGGAGACCCAGTACTTC. This translates into CASSRLTLGQGLEETQYF.

This clonotype has only a few counts. V gene TRBV29-1 combines with J gene TRBJ1-2; TRBD1 matches 9 bases. Germline CDR1 is SQVTM and CDR2 is ANQGSEA. Trimming took 6 bases from V and 5 from J; bases not matched to a gene: 7. This CDR3 contains 13 residues. In DNA, the CDR3 is TGCAGCGTCCCGGGACAGGGCAGTTATGGCTACACCTTC. Protein product: CSVPGQGSYGYTF. Looking up the rest from reference TRBV29-1 and TRBJ1-2 gives the full variable domain: SAVISQKPSRDICQRGTSLTIQCQVDSQVTMMFWYRQQPGQSLTLIATANQGSEATYESGFVIDKFPISRPNLTFSTLTVSNMSPEDSSIYLCSVPGQGSYGYTFGSGTRLTVV.

This clonotype came up many times. The DNA of the CDR3 is TGTGCCAGCAGGCCCCGACAGCGGGGGGGAGAGGAGCAGTTCTTC. It specifies CASRPRQRGGEEQFF. J is TRBJ2-1 and V is TRBV6-7; 10 bases are a match to TRBD2. TRBV6-7 is marked as an open reading frame, function uncertain. J gave up 10 bases and V 6 bases, and 12 bases lay outside the gene matches. The CDR3 runs 15 residues.

The chain couples TRBV18 to TRBJ2-2, with D unclear. Trimming took off 1 base at V and 5 bases at J, with 11 bases between the two ends. CDR3 length: 15 residues. Germline CDR1 KGHSH, CDR2 LQKENI. The CDR3 DNA follows: TGTGCCAGCTCACCACAGTCAGTTCGAACCGGGGAGCTGTTTTTT. Translation: CASSPQSVRTGELFF.

There are many counts of this clonotype. The gene calls are TRBV29-1 and TRBJ1-1; TRBD1 matches 7 bases. CDR1 is SQVTM and CDR2 is ANQGSEA in the germline V gene. Trimming at V came to 5 bases and at J to 0 bases, leaving 3 bases not matched to a gene. The CDR3 runs 13 residues. The CDR3 DNA reads as TGCAGCGTTTCCGGGACAGTGAACACTGAAGCTTTCTTT. Encoded protein: CSVSGTVNTEAFF.

This clonotype was seen many times. The chain couples TRBV5-1 to TRBJ1-4; perhaps TRBD1 as D (6 bases). Germline lookup yields CDR1 SGHRS and CDR2 YFSETQ. V was shortened by 4 bases and J by 3 bases, with 13 bases between the two germline ends. The CDR3 is 15 amino acids. The CDR3 DNA is TGCGCCAGCAGCCGAGGACAGCCATCTAATGAAAAACTGTTTTTT. It yields the protein CASSRGQPSNEKLFF.

This clonotype appeared many times. V gene TRBV7-2 combines with J gene TRBJ1-2; perhaps TRBD1 as D (5 bases). V lost 2 bases and J lost 3, with 13 bases in between. This CDR3 comprises 15 residues. Per germline, CDR1 SGHTA and CDR2 FQGNSA. DNA for the CDR3: TGTGCCAGCAGCTTAAGTGAGGGGATCGACTATGGCTACACCTTC. It translates to CASSLSEGIDYGYTF.

This clonotype has only a few counts. The gene calls are TRBV7-2 and TRBJ2-7, with D unclear. Per germline, CDR1 SGHTA and CDR2 FQGNSA. The CDR3 is 14 residues long. Trimming took 1 base from V and 3 from J, leaving 10 bases between them. DNA of the CDR3: TGTGCCAGCAGCTTAGACGGTCCTTACTACGAGCAGTACTTC. Its translation is CASSLDGPYYEQYF.

This clonotype was seen a handful of times. This chain joins TRBV12-3 or TRBV12-4 and TRBJ1-5; no clear D gene. Trimming removed 3 bases from V and 5 bases from J, with 11 bases in between. The CDR3 has 14 residues. CDR3: CASSFGTSDQPQHF. CDR3 in DNA: TGTGCCAGCAGTTTTGGCACCAGCGATCAGCCCCAGCATTTT.

V gene TRBV29-1 combines with J gene TRBJ1-2; TRBD1 might be the D (5 bases). V was clipped by 4 bases and J by 4 bases, with 16 bases between them. The CDR3 is made up of 14 amino acids. The germline V gene encodes CDR1 SQVTM and CDR2 ANQGSEA. CDR3 DNA sequence: TGCAGCGTTGGTGGAGGGCAGGGTATCTATGGCTACACCTTC. Amino acid sequence: CSVGGGQGIYGYTF.

In its sample, this clonotype was seen a few times. The chain carries TRBV7-9 and TRBJ2-7, with a possible D match to TRBD1 (5 bases). The CDR3 runs 13 residues. Germline assignment: CDR1 SEHNR and CDR2 FQNEAQ (reference sequence). The V end lost 5 bases, the J end lost 6 bases, and 14 bases lay between the germline ends. CDR3 coding DNA: TGTGCCAGCAGCCTAGGGGCCGGGTCCGAGCAGTACTTC. It yields the protein CASSLGAGSEQYF.